In this sample, the clone carrying this TCR beta chain turned up many times. The sample belongs to a study of Graves' ophthalmopathy and Graves' hyperthyroidism. RNA served as the template for amplifying TCR beta CDR3 regions. Following a first-round RT-PCR that used HTBI primers, a second-round multiplex PCR was carried out. TCRdb redid the calling of the multiplex PCR reads with MiXCR, one entry per CDR3 protein. The sample yields 300,000 to 400,000 distinct CDR3 sequences, about a sixth seen once. This CDR3 has 13 residues. Germline V gene sequence: CDR1 SEHNR, CDR2 FQNEAQ (reference sequence). V gave up 2 bases and J gave up 5 bases, with 9 bases separating them.

The receptor comes from an adult man with Graves' ophthalmopathy. The sequenced sample consisted of peripheral blood. The gene calls are TRBV7-9 and TRBJ2-5; unclear D gene. The CDR3 DNA follows: TGTGCCAGCAGCTTATATGTGAGGGAGACCCAGTACTTC. Protein sequence: CASSLYVRETQYF.